The source of this TCR beta chain is a study of blood T cell repertoires in COVID-19. Across the study: Material from acute and convalescent COVID-19 was sourced from the United States, Italy and Spain. PBMCs, B-cell-depleted T cells, or T cells provided the cDNA or gDNA that made up the material.

This CDR3 has 13 amino acids. Germline CDR1 is SGHAT and CDR2 is FQNNGV. V dropped 4 bases and J dropped 2 bases, with 8 bases sitting between them. TCRdb's table, derived via immunoSEQ multiplex PCR, lists solely in-frame clones and lacks some. Here the sample spans around 150,000 clones, under 90% being singletons. Sequenced: peripheral blood. This sequence was found in a woman aged 60-75 years with active or convalescent COVID-19. The chain carries TRBV11-2 and TRBJ1-1; D gene uncertain. CDR3 bases: TGTGCCAGCAGCTCCAGACAAAACACTGAAGCTTTCTTT. This encodes CASSSRQNTEAFF. Full variable domain (remainder filled in from reference TRBV11-2 and TRBJ1-1): EAGVAQSPRYKIIEKRQSVAFWCNPISGHATLYWYQQILGQGPKLLIQFQNNGVVDDSQLPKDRFSAERLKGVDSTLKIQPAKLEDSAVYLCASSSRQNTEAFFGQGTRLTVV.